The 17 T cell receptor beta chains presented below share a single source sample, sequenced in a study of OX40 agonist ivuxolimab in advanced cancers. TCRdb keeps only in-frame clones here, not all; method: immunoSEQ multiplex PCR. This sample carries 30,000 to 40,000 clones, 65% to 80% of them seen once, and the ten largest clones take roughly 15%. Sequencing was performed on CD4+ or CD8+ T cells sorted from blood, taken in a trial of the OX40 agonist ivuxolimab. The origin of the receptors is an adult with an advanced solid tumor such as melanoma, head and neck, liver or kidney cancer.

The V and J genes are TRBV7-3 and TRBJ2-3; 8 positions agree with TRBD2. This CDR3 region has 17 residues. After removal of 4 bases from V and 3 bases from J, the junction contained 12 bases not matched to a gene. Germline V gene sequence: CDR1 SGHTA, CDR2 FQGTGA. CDR3 in DNA: TGTGCCAGCAGCTCCAAACCCCAGCGGGAGAGTACAGATACGCAGTATTTT. Translating it yields CASSSKPQRESTDTQYF.

This chain links TRBV19 with TRBJ1-3; D is ambiguous. With 4 bases removed from V and 4 bases from J, the gap between germline ends came to 11 bases. CDR1 and CDR2 (germline): LNHDA, SQIVND (reference sequence). There are 14 residues in the CDR3. The chain's CDR3 is CASSTPTGGNTIYF. DNA of the CDR3: TGTGCCAGTAGTACCCCAACCGGAGGAAACACCATATATTTT. The variable domain in full, with the rest retrieved from reference TRBV19 and TRBJ1-3, is DGGITQSPKYLFRKEGQNVTLSCEQNLNHDAMYWYRQDPGQGLRLIYYSQIVNDFQKGDIAEGYSVSREKKESFPLTVTSAQKNPTAFYLCASSTPTGGNTIYFGEGSWLTVV.

This clone was counted between two and nine times. This chain joins TRBV6-1 and TRBJ2-7; either TRBD1 or TRBD2 may supply D (5 bases each). Trimming took off 1 base at V and 7 bases at J, with 20 bases between the two ends. Germline CDR1 and CDR2: MNHNS and SASEGT. This CDR3 contains 16 residues. The CDR3 sequence: CASSEGGADSVKEQYF. In DNA form, the CDR3 reads TGTGCCAGCAGTGAAGGAGGGGCGGACTCGGTGAAGGAGCAGTACTTC.

This clone turned up a few times. The genes are TRBV7-9 and TRBJ2-7; tentative D call: TRBD2 (6 bases). Germline-derived CDR1 and CDR2 are SEHNR and FQNEAQ (reference sequence). The CDR3 is made up of 13 amino acids. The V end was cut by 7 bases, the J end by 2 bases, with 12 bases between. The CDR3 loop reads CASTDSGTYEQYF. The DNA of the CDR3 is TGTGCCAGCACCGATAGCGGAACCTACGAGCAGTACTTC.

The V call is TRBV2, the J call TRBJ2-1; no reliable D call. The CDR3 runs 15 residues. Germline V lookup: CDR1 SNHLY, CDR2 FYNNEI. V was clipped by 6 bases and J by 2 bases, with 14 bases between them. As DNA, the CDR3 is TGTGCCAGCAGCGGTAGGGTTTTCGCCTACAATGAGCAGTTCTTC. It is translated as CASSGRVFAYNEQFF.

The rearrangement uses TRBV18 and TRBJ2-3; the D is unclear. Germline CDR1 is KGHSH and CDR2 is LQKENI. Trimming took off 6 bases at V and 6 bases at J, with 13 bases between the two ends. CDR3 length: 13 amino acids. The CDR3 sequence: CASSPNDADTQYF. The CDR3 region has the DNA TGTGCCAGCTCCCCCAACGATGCGGATACGCAGTATTTT.

The CDR3 spells CASSLLRGAGETQYF. CDR3 bases: TGTGCCAGCAGCTTACTTAGGGGCGCGGGGGAGACCCAGTACTTC. The gene calls are TRBV7-9 and TRBJ2-5, with a tentative D call TRBD2 (6 bases). V was cut by 2 bases and J by 5 bases, with 15 bases left in between. There are 15 residues in the CDR3. Germline loops: CDR1 SEHNR, CDR2 FQNEAQ (reference sequence). The full variable domain, with the rest looked up from reference TRBV7-9 and TRBJ2-5, is DTGVSQNPRHKITKRGQNVTFRCDPISEHNRLYWYRQTLGQGPEFLTYFQNEAQLEKSRLLSDRFSAERPKGSFSTLEIQRTEQGDSAMYLCASSLLRGAGETQYFGPGTRLLVL.

The V gene is TRBV15, the J gene TRBJ2-5; 10 bases fit TRBD1. Germline V CDR1 and CDR2: LNHNV, YYDKDF (reference sequence). This CDR3 spans 15 amino acids. V trimming: 0 bases; J trimming: 9 bases; junction bases outside the gene matches: 7. The DNA of the CDR3 is TGTGCCACCAGCAGAGAGGGACAGGGGATAGGATCCCAGTACTTC. Its protein product is CATSREGQGIGSQYF.

The rearrangement joins TRBV6-5 to TRBJ2-7; D tentatively fits TRBD1 or TRBD2 (5 bases each). The CDR3 has 15 amino acids. V lost 2 bases and J lost 1, with 12 bases in between. From germline, CDR1 is MNHEY and CDR2 SVGAGI. The CDR3 coding sequence is TGTGCCAGCAGTTACCTGTCAGGGAGATCCTACGAGCAGTACTTC. It is translated as CASSYLSGRSYEQYF.

This rearrangement joins TRBV6-1 to TRBJ2-3, with TRBD2 as a possible D gene (6 bases). Germline loops: CDR1 MNHNS, CDR2 SASEGT. There are 14 residues in the CDR3. V gave up 10 bases and J gave up 2 bases, with 16 bases separating them. DNA for the CDR3: TGTGCCACCCAGGAAGGCGGGGACACAGATACGCAGTATTTT. Translation gives CATQEGGDTDTQYF.

The chain links TRBV6-5 to TRBJ1-2, with D perhaps TRBD1 (6 bases). This CDR3 is 13 amino acids long. Trimming cost V 6 bases and J 6 bases, with 14 bases left between them. Per the germline V gene, CDR1 is MNHEY and CDR2 is SVGAGI. The CDR3: CASRLIQGHGYTF. The CDR3 nucleotides are TGTGCCAGCAGACTAATCCAGGGGCATGGCTACACCTTC.

V gene TRBV6-6 combines with J gene TRBJ1-2; no firm D call. Germline assignment: CDR1 MNHNY and CDR2 SVGAGI (reference sequence). Trimming removed 6 bases at V and 0 bases at J, with 14 bases between. CDR3 size: 15 residues. The CDR3 spells CASSFIYGANYGYTF. The CDR3 bases are TGTGCCAGCAGCTTTATATATGGGGCTAACTATGGCTACACCTTC.

The gene calls are TRBV5-4 and TRBJ2-5; D call uncertain. The CDR3 runs 14 residues. Per germline, CDR1 SGHNT and CDR2 YYREEE (reference sequence). Trimming took 1 base from V and 2 from J, leaving 9 bases between them. CDR3 coding DNA: TGTGCCAGCAGCTTGAAGGTTAAACAAGAGACCCAGTACTTC. The encoded protein is CASSLKVKQETQYF. Filled out from reference TRBV5-4 and TRBJ2-5, the complete variable domain reads ETGVTQSPTHLIKTRGQQVTLRCSSQSGHNTVSWYQQALGQGPQFIFQYYREEENGRGNFPPRFSGLQFPNYSSELNVNALELDDSALYLCASSLKVKQETQYFGPGTRLLVL.

Worth noting for this clone: Its ends do not fully match the called genes, so a read error is possible. The chain has TRBV7-7 and TRBJ2-5, with TRBD2 matching 13 bases. The germline V gene encodes CDR1 SSHAT and CDR2 FNYEAQ (reference sequence). This CDR3 comprises 16 residues. CDR3 loop: CASSPSGLAGRETQYF. The DNA for the CDR3 is TGTGCTAGCAGCCCCTCGGGACTAGCGGGACGAGAGACCCAGTACTTC.

The chain employs TRBV5-1 and TRBJ1-1; D unclear. Between the trimmed V and J ends, which lost 0 bases and 1 base, there was a span of 10 bases. From germline, CDR1 is SGHRS and CDR2 YFSETQ. The CDR3 covers 15 residues. Written as DNA, the CDR3 is TGCGCCAGCAGCTTGGGTGATTGGGCGAACACTGAAGCTTTCTTT. This translates into CASSLGDWANTEAFF.

The chain combines TRBV4-1 with TRBJ2-1; TRBD2 aligns across 7 bases. The V gene end was trimmed by 0 bases and the J gene end by 0 bases; junction bases not matched to a gene: 5. Germline V gene sequence: CDR1 MGHRA, CDR2 YSYEKL. The CDR3 runs 17 residues. CDR3 sequence (DNA): TGCGCCAGCAGCCAAGATCTAGGCGGGAGCTCCTACAATGAGCAGTTCTTC. Its translation: CASSQDLGGSSYNEQFF.

The J gene is TRBJ2-1, the V gene TRBV6-1; 8 positions agree with TRBD1. Germline CDR1 and CDR2: MNHNS and SASEGT. The V gene end was trimmed by 2 bases and the J gene end by 7 bases; junction bases not matched to a gene: 10. The CDR3 totals 16 residues. In DNA, the CDR3 is TGTGCCAGCAGTGAACGGGGCAGGGGGCATGGAAATGAGCAGTTCTTC. It translates to CASSERGRGHGNEQFF.